The rows below give T cell receptor beta chains drawn from one sample of a study of shared clonotypes between healthy human individuals. The method was immunoSEQ multiplex PCR; TCRdb's version includes in-frame clones alone and lacks a portion of them. The table shows under 2,000,000 clones, with less than 95% occurring only once. The sample was naive CD8+ T cells sorted from blood. The receptors were gathered from a man aged 18 to 30 in good health. Each CDR3 is given with its conserved first and last residue. Each record gives: D gene, J gene, V gene, clone size, CDR3 protein, CDR3 DNA. A D gene is named only where the DNA matches it firmly. Clone size is not always given. Where it is, it says once, few, many or a class for expanded clones.

.,TRBJ1-1,TRBV6-6,.,CASSQTGNTEAFF,TGTGCCAGCAGCCAGACAGGGAACACTGAAGCTTTCTTT
TRBD2,TRBJ2-2,TRBV7-9,.,CASSLRASGRTSTGELFF,TGTGCCAGCAGCTTACGGGCTAGCGGGAGGACGTCCACCGGGGAGCTGTTTTTT
TRBD1,TRBJ1-6,TRBV7-3,once,CASSSGQGASPLHF,TGTGCCAGCAGCTCGGGACAGGGGGCTTCACCCCTCCACTTT
TRBD2,TRBJ2-3,TRBV7-8,.,CASSLAVAGGLVDTQYF,TGTGCCAGCAGCTTAGCCGTAGCGGGGGGGCTTGTAGATACGCAGTATTTT
.,TRBJ2-2,TRBV28,.,CASIDTGELFF,TGTGCCAGTATCGACACCGGGGAGCTGTTTTTT
TRBD1,TRBJ2-7,TRBV7-3,.,CASSLIGQGEQYF,TGTGCCAGCAGCTTAATAGGACAGGGCGAGCAGTACTTC
TRBD1,TRBJ2-7,TRBV5-4,.,CASSHGTGEAYEQYF,TGTGCCAGCAGCCACGGGACAGGGGAGGCCTACGAGCAGTACTTC
.,TRBJ2-3,TRBV5-5,.,CASSLEFLSDTQYF,TGTGCCAGCAGCTTGGAGTTCCTCTCAGATACGCAGTATTTT
TRBD1,TRBJ2-7,TRBV6-5,.,CASSSPPGGSYEQYF,TGTGCCAGCAGTTCACCGCCAGGGGGATCCTACGAGCAGTACTTC
.,TRBJ2-3,TRBV5-1,.,CASSLYADTQYF,TGCGCCAGCAGCTTGTATGCAGATACGCAGTATTTT
TRBD2,TRBJ2-5,TRBV27,.,CASSLRGLAETQYF,TGTGCCAGCAGTTTACGGGGACTAGCAGAGACCCAGTACTTC
.,TRBJ1-2,TRBV6-5,.,CASSYRDGGRNGYTF,TGTGCCAGCAGTTACCGCGACGGGGGGAGGAATGGCTACACCTTC
TRBD1,TRBJ1-2,TRBV29-1,.,CSVEDTGQGYGYTF,TGCAGCGTTGAAGATACCGGACAGGGATATGGCTACACCTTC
TRBD2,TRBJ2-1,TRBV11-2,.,CASSLNYGGGPIPQFF,TGTGCCAGCAGCTTAAACTATGGCGGGGGGCCGATTCCGCAGTTCTTC
.,TRBJ2-7,TRBV28,.,CASSNVGLKNYEQYF,TGTGCCAGCAGCAATGTGGGGCTTAAGAACTACGAGCAGTACTTC
TRBD1,TRBJ1-2,TRBV5-1,.,CASSPDRVLFYGYTF,TGCGCCAGCAGCCCAGACAGGGTCCTCTTCTATGGCTACACCTTC
.,TRBJ2-7,TRBV4-1,.,CASSQDVSGRFYEQYF,TGCGCCAGCAGCCAAGATGTCAGCGGGCGCTTCTACGAGCAGTACTTC
.,TRBJ2-7,TRBV7-2,.,CASSFGQYYEQYF,TGTGCCAGCAGCTTCGGACAGTACTACGAGCAGTACTTC
TRBD2,TRBJ2-1,TRBV27,.,CASSLFASGDHNEQFF,TGTGCCAGCAGTTTATTTGCTAGCGGGGACCACAATGAGCAGTTCTTC
TRBD2,TRBJ2-2,TRBV4-1,.,CASSWREGGGELFF,TGCGCCAGCAGCTGGCGGGAGGGAGGCGGGGAGCTGTTTTTT
TRBD1,TRBJ2-7,TRBV5-4,.,CASSIGTGYEQYF,TGTGCCAGCAGCATCGGGACAGGGTACGAGCAGTACTTC
.,TRBJ1-2,TRBV27,.,CASSLSRDLPYGYTF,TGTGCCAGCAGTTTAAGCAGGGATTTGCCCTATGGCTACACCTTC
TRBD2,TRBJ2-5,TRBV4-2,once,CASSQAGGETQYF,TGTGCCAGCAGCCAAGCCGGGGGGGAGACCCAGTACTTC
.,TRBJ2-7,TRBV7-7,.,CASSLVIRRELTYEQYF,TGTGCTAGCAGCTTAGTGATCCGGCGGGAACTAACCTACGAGCAGTACTTC
TRBD1,TRBJ2-5,TRBV30,once,CAWSSSQQGQYF,TGTGCCTGGAGTAGTAGCCAACAGGGGCAGTACTTC
TRBD1,TRBJ1-1,TRBV27,.,CASSPTGGFGTEAFF,TGTGCCAGCAGTCCGACAGGGGGCTTCGGCACTGAAGCTTTCTTT
TRBD1,TRBJ1-2,TRBV10-3,.,CAISEGQGHYGYTF,TGTGCCATCAGTGAGGGACAGGGCCACTATGGCTACACCTTC
.,TRBJ2-2,TRBV9,.,CASSSSDTWTGELFF,TGTGCCAGCAGCTCTTCGGACACCTGGACCGGGGAGCTGTTTTTT
TRBD1,TRBJ1-6,TRBV5-5,.,CASSSTGTVLHF,TGTGCCAGCAGCTCGACCGGGACAGTTCTCCACTTT
.,TRBJ2-3,TRBV19,.,CASSRSTDTQYF,TGTGCCAGTAGCCGGAGCACAGATACGCAGTATTTT
.,TRBJ1-1,TRBV7-8,.,CASSLRLQGPTEAFF,TGTGCCAGCAGCTTACGACTACAGGGACCCACTGAAGCTTTCTTT
TRBD2,TRBJ2-3,TRBV29-1,.,CSAVPGGTDTQYF,TGCAGCGCCGTCCCGGGAGGGACAGATACGCAGTATTTT
.,TRBJ2-7,TRBV27,.,CASSPLPPYEQYF,TGTGCCAGCAGTCCCCTTCCCCCCTACGAGCAGTACTTC
TRBD1,TRBJ1-2,TRBV30,once,CAWRITGDRDGYTF,TGTGCCTGGAGGATAACGGGGGACAGGGATGGCTACACCTTC
TRBD2,TRBJ2-1,TRBV5-6,few,CASSFSGVGGNEQFF,TGTGCCAGCAGCTTTAGCGGGGTGGGGGGCAATGAGCAGTTCTTC